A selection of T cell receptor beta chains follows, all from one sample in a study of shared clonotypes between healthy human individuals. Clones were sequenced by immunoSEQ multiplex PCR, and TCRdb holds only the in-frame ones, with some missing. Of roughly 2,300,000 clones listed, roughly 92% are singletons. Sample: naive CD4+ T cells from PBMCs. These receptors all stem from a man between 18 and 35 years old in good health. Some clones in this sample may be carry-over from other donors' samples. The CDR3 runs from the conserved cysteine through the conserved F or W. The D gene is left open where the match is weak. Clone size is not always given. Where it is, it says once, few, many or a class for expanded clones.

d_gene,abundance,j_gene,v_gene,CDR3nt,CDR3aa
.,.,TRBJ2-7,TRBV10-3,TGTGCCATCGGCGAGGCAGGGGGGTACGAGCAGTACTTC,CAIGEAGGYEQYF
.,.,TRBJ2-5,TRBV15,TGTGCCACCAGCAGGAATTATCAGCGTAAAGAGACCCAGTACTTC,CATSRNYQRKETQYF
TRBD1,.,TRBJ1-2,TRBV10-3,TGTGCCATCAGTGTGGACAGGGAGAACTATGGCTACACCTTC,CAISVDRENYGYTF
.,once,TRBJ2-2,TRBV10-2,TGCGCCAGCAGTGTTAGTCGCACCGGGGAGCTGTTTTTT,CASSVSRTGELFF
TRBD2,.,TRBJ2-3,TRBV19,TGTGCCAGTAGTATAGGGACTAGCGGTGTCACAGATACGCAGTATTTT,CASSIGTSGVTDTQYF
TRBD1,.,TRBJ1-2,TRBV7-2,TGTGCCAGCAGCCTTGGACAGGGGGATGGCTACACCTTC,CASSLGQGDGYTF
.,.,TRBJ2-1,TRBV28,TGTGCCATCTGTCGCAGGGGAGTGCGGAATGAGCAGTTCTTC,CAICRRGVRNEQFF
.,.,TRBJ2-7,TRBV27,TGTGCCAGCAGTCCCTCCTCCTCCTACGAGCAGTACTTC,CASSPSSSYEQYF
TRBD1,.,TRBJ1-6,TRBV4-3,TGCGCCAGCAGCCACCTAGGACAGGGTGGTAATTCACCCCTCCACTTT,CASSHLGQGGNSPLHF
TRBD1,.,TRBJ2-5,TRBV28,TGTGCCAGCAACGCCGGCAGGGGGCAAGAGACCCAGTACTTC,CASNAGRGQETQYF
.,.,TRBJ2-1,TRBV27,TGTGCCAGCAGTTTGGTTTCCGGGAACAATGAGCAGTTCTTC,CASSLVSGNNEQFF